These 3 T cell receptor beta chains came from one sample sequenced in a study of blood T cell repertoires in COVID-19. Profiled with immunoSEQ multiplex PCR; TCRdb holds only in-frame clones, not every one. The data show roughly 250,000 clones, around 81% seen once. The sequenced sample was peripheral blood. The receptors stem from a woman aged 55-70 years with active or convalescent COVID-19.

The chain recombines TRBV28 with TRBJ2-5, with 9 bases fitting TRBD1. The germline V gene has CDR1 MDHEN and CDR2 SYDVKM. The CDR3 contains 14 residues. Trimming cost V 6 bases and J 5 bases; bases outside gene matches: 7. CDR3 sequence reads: CASRDRGRVETQYF. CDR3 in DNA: TGTGCCAGCAGAGACAGGGGGAGGGTGGAGACCCAGTACTTC. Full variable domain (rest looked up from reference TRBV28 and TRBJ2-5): DVKVTQSSRYLVKRTGEKVFLECVQDMDHENMFWYRQDPGLGLRLIYFSYDVKMKEKGDIPEGYSVSREKKERFSLILESASTNQTSMYLCASRDRGRVETQYFGPGTRLLVL.

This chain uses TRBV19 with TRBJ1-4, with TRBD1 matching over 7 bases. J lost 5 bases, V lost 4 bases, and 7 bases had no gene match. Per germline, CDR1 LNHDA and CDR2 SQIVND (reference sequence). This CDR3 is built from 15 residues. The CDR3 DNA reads TGTGCCAGTAGTAGGATGGGACAGCGGAATGAAAAACTGTTTTTT. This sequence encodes CASSRMGQRNEKLFF.

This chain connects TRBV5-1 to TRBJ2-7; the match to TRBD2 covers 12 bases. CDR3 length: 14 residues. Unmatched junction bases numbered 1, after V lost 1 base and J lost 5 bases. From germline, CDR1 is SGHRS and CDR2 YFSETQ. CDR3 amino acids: CASSLTSGRNEQYF. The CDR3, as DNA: TGCGCCAGCAGCTTGACTAGCGGGAGGAACGAGCAGTACTTC. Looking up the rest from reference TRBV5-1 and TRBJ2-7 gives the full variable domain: KAGVTQTPRYLIKTRGQQVTLSCSPISGHRSVSWYQQTPGQGLQFLFEYFSETQRNKGNFPGRFSGRQFSNSRSEMNVSTLELGDSALYLCASSLTSGRNEQYFGPGTRLTVT.